The rows below give T cell receptor beta chains drawn from one sample of a study of T cell repertoires in cytomegalovirus infection. The antigens these receptors bind are not known. TCRdb used MiXCR to reprocess the reads, holding one entry per CDR3 protein. The sample includes about 27,000 distinct CDR3 sequences, about 19% seen only once; the top ten take approximately 80%. The sequencing used CD8+ T cells from cultured PBMCs, collected from culture after CMV antigen stimulation. The receptors were sampled from a human donor in good health (CMV status not recorded). Some clones in this sample may be carry-over from other donors' samples. Each CDR3 is given with its conserved first and last residue. A D gene is named only where the DNA matches it firmly. Clone size is not always given. Where it is, it says once, few, many or a class for expanded clones.

CDR3aa,CDR3nt,d_gene,abundance,j_gene,len,v_gene
CASSPGLLERQETQYF,TGTGCCAGCAGCCCGGGACTTCTAGAGCGCCAAGAGACCCAGTACTTC,-,few,TRBJ2-5,16,TRBV9
CASSFSLAGHNEQFF,TGTGCCAGCAGTTTTTCCCTAGCGGGACACAATGAGCAGTTCTTC,TRBD2,-,TRBJ2-1,15,TRBV6-2/TRBV6-3
CASSPVVYEKLFF,TGTGCCAGCAGTCCTGTGGTCTACGAAAAACTGTTTTTT,-,-,TRBJ1-4,13,TRBV6-6
CASSPYGSYEQYF,TGTGCCAGCAGCCCGTATGGCTCCTACGAGCAGTACTTC,-,-,TRBJ2-7,13,TRBV7-2
CVSSLGPRGEQYF,TGTGTCAGCAGCCTTGGACCAAGGGGCGAGCAGTACTTC,-,-,TRBJ2-7,13,TRBV7-2
CSARDPSTDTQYF,TGCAGTGCTAGAGATCCGTCCACAGATACGCAGTATTTT,-,-,TRBJ2-3,13,TRBV20-1
CASSLGRDRGNEQFF,TGTGCCAGCAGCTTAGGGCGGGATCGGGGGAATGAGCAGTTCTTC,-,-,TRBJ2-1,15,TRBV7-2
CASSRVGSYFNGYTF,TGTGCCAGCAGTCGGGTGGGCAGTTACTTTAATGGCTACACCTTC,-,-,TRBJ1-2,15,TRBV12-3/TRBV12-4
CASSSSDNEKLFF,TGTGCCAGCTCATCCTCGGATAATGAAAAACTGTTTTTT,-,few,TRBJ1-4,13,TRBV18
CASRNEGQGYTEAFF,TGTGCCAGCAGGAATGAGGGACAGGGTTACACTGAAGCTTTCTTT,TRBD1,-,TRBJ1-1,15,TRBV6-1
CASRRTGELFF,TGTGCCAGCAGGAGAACCGGGGAGCTGTTTTTT,-,few,TRBJ2-2,11,TRBV7-9
CASFRNTEAFF,TGTGCCAGCTTCAGGAACACTGAAGCTTTCTTT,-,-,TRBJ1-1,11,TRBV27
CASSQGSSGLYEQYF,TGTGCCAGCAGCCAAGGGTCTAGCGGTCTCTACGAGCAGTACTTC,TRBD2,-,TRBJ2-7,15,TRBV4-2
CASTWTGFNTGELFF,TGTGCCAGCACTTGGACAGGGTTTAACACCGGGGAGCTGTTTTTT,TRBD1,-,TRBJ2-2,15,TRBV6-6
CASSLSRRHSFLDGYTF,TGTGCCAGCAGCTTGTCGCGGAGACACTCCTTTCTCGATGGCTACACCTTC,-,-,TRBJ1-2,17,TRBV7-2
CASSLTSGRMRTGELFF,TGTGCCAGCAGCTTGACTAGCGGGAGGATGCGGACCGGGGAGCTGTTTTTT,TRBD2,many,TRBJ2-2,17,TRBV7-8
CASSYLPSGAYEQYF,TGTGCCAGCAGTTATTTGCCTAGCGGGGCTTACGAGCAGTACTTC,TRBD2,-,TRBJ2-7,15,TRBV6-2/TRBV6-3
CASSQDLVGNQPQHF,TGTGCCAGCAGCCAAGACTTGGTGGGAAATCAGCCCCAGCATTTT,-,many,TRBJ1-5,15,TRBV4-2
CASRSLGTNRSPLHF,TGTGCCAGCAGATCCCTCGGGACAAACAGATCACCCCTCCACTTT,-,-,TRBJ1-6,15,TRBV6-1
CASSFSETANREELFF,TGTGCCAGCAGCTTCAGCGAAACAGCCAATCGCGAGGAGCTGTTTTTT,-,medium-sized,TRBJ2-2,16,TRBV7-6
CASSPEGETQYF,TGTGCCAGCAGCCCTGAGGGAGAGACCCAGTACTTC,-,-,TRBJ2-5,12,TRBV5-4
CASSRGPPRRPDLGELFF,TGTGCCAGCTCCCGGGGACCTCCACGCCGTCCGGACCTAGGGGAGCTGTTTTTT,-,-,TRBJ2-2,18,TRBV7-8
CASSYRTSGGPQETQYF,TGTGCCAGCAGTTACCGGACTAGCGGGGGCCCGCAAGAGACCCAGTACTTC,TRBD2,once,TRBJ2-5,17,TRBV6-2/TRBV6-3
CASSYPGGTEAFF,TGTGCCAGCAGTTACCCAGGGGGCACTGAAGCTTTCTTT,TRBD1,many,TRBJ1-1,13,TRBV6-2/TRBV6-3
CASSGWDRTSYEQYF,TGTGCCAGCAGCGGTTGGGACAGGACGTCCTACGAGCAGTACTTC,TRBD1,few,TRBJ2-7,15,TRBV5-4
CASRISGRATETQYF,TGTGCCAGCAGGATAAGCGGGAGGGCAACAGAGACCCAGTACTTC,TRBD2,-,TRBJ2-5,15,TRBV28
CASSVAPGDEQFF,TGTGCCAGTAGTGTGGCCCCGGGGGATGAGCAGTTCTTC,-,few,TRBJ2-1,13,TRBV19
CASSPKGSNSPLHF,TGTGCCAGCAGTCCAAAAGGGAGTAATTCACCCCTCCACTTT,-,many,TRBJ1-6,14,TRBV6-1
CASLSGSSGTDTQYF,TGTGCCAGCCTAAGCGGGTCTAGCGGCACAGATACGCAGTATTTT,-,few,TRBJ2-3,15,TRBV6-1
CASSLARQGAIEQYF,TGTGCCAGCAGCTTAGCCAGGCAGGGGGCGATCGAGCAGTACTTC,TRBD1,few,TRBJ2-7,15,TRBV7-9
CASSPGRGTGELFF,TGTGCCAGCAGCCCGGGTAGGGGAACCGGGGAGCTGTTTTTT,-,-,TRBJ2-2,14,TRBV7-6
CASSLQGSNQPQHF,TGTGCCAGCAGCTTACAGGGAAGCAATCAGCCCCAGCATTTT,-,few,TRBJ1-5,14,TRBV7-6
CASSYMSRETTYNSPLHF,TGTGCCAGCAGTTACATGTCTCGAGAAACAACCTATAATTCACCCCTCCACTTT,-,-,TRBJ1-6,18,TRBV6-5
CASLGQVNNEKLFF,TGTGCCAGCCTCGGGCAGGTCAATAATGAAAAACTGTTTTTT,-,few,TRBJ1-4,14,TRBV7-9
CASSFYGRTSQF,TGTGCCAGCAGCTTTTATGGACGGACCTCCCAATTC,-,-,TRBJ1-2,12,TRBV7-2
CASSQEGVEAFF,TGTGCCAGCAGCCAAGAGGGAGTTGAAGCTTTCTTT,-,-,TRBJ1-1,12,TRBV4-2
CASSHTGTGAYEQYF,TGTGCCAGCAGCCACACCGGGACAGGGGCCTACGAGCAGTACTTC,TRBD1,-,TRBJ2-7,15,TRBV7-6
CASSQDRWTSGSLTTGELFF,TGCGCCAGCAGCCAAGATAGGTGGACTAGCGGGAGCCTGACCACCGGGGAGCTGTTTTTT,TRBD2,-,TRBJ2-2,20,TRBV4-1
CASRPGELFF,TGTGCCAGCAGACCCGGGGAGCTGTTTTTT,-,-,TRBJ2-2,10,TRBV7-8
CASSLGLAGGYTGELFF,TGTGCCAGCAGCTTAGGCCTAGCGGGGGGGTACACCGGGGAGCTGTTTTTT,TRBD2,few,TRBJ2-2,17,TRBV7-2
CASSLVVVGRSDTQYF,TGTGCCAGCAGCTTAGTAGTAGTGGGTCGCTCAGATACGCAGTATTTT,-,-,TRBJ2-3,16,TRBV7-2
CASSFESQDETQYF,TGTGCCAGCAGTTTCGAGAGCCAGGACGAGACCCAGTACTTC,-,-,TRBJ2-5,14,TRBV12-3/TRBV12-4
CAISEPTGEAFF,TGTGCCATCAGTGAACCGACAGGTGAAGCTTTCTTT,-,-,TRBJ1-1,12,TRBV10-3
CASSLDYRYNEQFF,TGTGCCAGCAGCTTAGACTACAGGTACAATGAGCAGTTCTTC,-,-,TRBJ2-1,14,TRBV11-2
CASSLSRRLVGNEQFF,TGTGCCAGCAGCTTGTCCCGAAGATTGGTTGGCAATGAGCAGTTCTTC,-,few,TRBJ2-1,16,TRBV5-6
CASSSFPGRGPYEQYF,TGTGCCAGCAGCTCGTTCCCTGGGAGGGGACCGTACGAGCAGTACTTC,TRBD2,few,TRBJ2-7,16,TRBV11-1
CASSQDLGGFDYGYTF,TGCGCCAGCAGCCAAGATCTGGGGGGATTTGACTATGGCTACACCTTC,-,-,TRBJ1-2,16,TRBV4-3
CASSFETGGYGYTF,TGTGCCAGCAGTTTTGAAACAGGAGGCTATGGCTACACCTTC,-,-,TRBJ1-2,14,TRBV12-3/TRBV12-4
CASSPIGPPNNSPLHF,TGTGCCAGCTCACCTATCGGGCCGCCCAATAATTCACCCCTCCACTTT,-,few,TRBJ1-6,16,TRBV18
CASHSRTNTGELFF,TGTGCCAGCCACTCCAGAACGAACACCGGGGAGCTGTTTTTT,-,-,TRBJ2-2,14,TRBV6-6
CASSYSHGGLYNEQFF,TGTGCCAGCAGTTACTCCCACGGGGGGCTGTACAATGAGCAGTTCTTC,-,-,TRBJ2-1,16,TRBV6-5
CASSQESGGGPYNEQFF,TGTGCCAGCAGCCAAGAAAGTGGCGGGGGGCCCTACAATGAGCAGTTCTTC,TRBD2,-,TRBJ2-1,17,TRBV3-1
CASSPGGSARWGYTF,TGTGCCAGCTCACCAGGAGGTTCCGCCCGATGGGGCTACACCTTC,-,-,TRBJ1-2,15,TRBV18
CASSYVAGGYEQYF,TGTGCCAGCAGTTACGTTGCAGGGGGATACGAGCAGTACTTC,TRBD1,few,TRBJ2-7,14,TRBV6-2/TRBV6-3
CASSYFGGEAFF,TGTGCCAGCAGCTATTTCGGCGGTGAAGCTTTCTTT,-,-,TRBJ1-1,12,TRBV7-9
CASSTTRTGEGNTEAFF,TGTGCCAGCAGCACCACACGGACAGGGGAGGGGAACACTGAAGCTTTCTTT,TRBD1,-,TRBJ1-1,17,TRBV7-9
CASSPDWTGGHSGANVLTF,TGTGCCAGCAGCCCTGATTGGACAGGGGGCCACTCTGGGGCCAACGTCCTGACTTTC,TRBD1,-,TRBJ2-6,19,TRBV27